Below are 7 T cell receptor beta chains sequenced from a single sample in a study of PD-1 blockade in classical Hodgkin lymphoma. The sample's time point: newly diagnosed, previously untreated cHL patient sample. Magnetic negative selection of thawed PBMCs was the method by which CD4+ T cells were purified. Using immunoSEQ multiplex PCR, the repertoire was profiled, and TCRdb retains in-frame clones only, with some absent. The sample gives 20,000 to 30,000 clones, about 89% of which show up once; 0.5% to 0.55% is in the top ten. Sequenced input: CD4+ T cells from blood. Receptors were obtained from a human donor with classical Hodgkin lymphoma.

The CDR3 reads CASSLDEQFF. The CDR3 bases are TGTGCCAGCAGCTTAGATGAGCAGTTCTTC. The V call is TRBV7-9, the J call TRBJ2-1; D remains ambiguous. Germline CDR1 SEHNR, CDR2 FQNEAQ (reference sequence). The V end lost 1 base, the J end lost 8 bases, and 0 bases lay between the germline ends. The CDR3 consists of 10 residues.

The chain has TRBV27 and TRBJ2-6, with D unresolved. The CDR3 is 15 residues long. The germline gives CDR1 MNHEY, CDR2 SMNVEV (reference sequence). V dropped 1 base and J dropped 0 bases, with 4 bases sitting between them. The CDR3: CASSLYSSGANVLTF. CDR3 bases: TGTGCCAGCAGTTTATACAGCTCTGGGGCCAACGTCCTGACTTTC. The whole variable domain, filled in from reference TRBV27 and TRBJ2-6, reads EAQVTQNPRYLITVTGKKLTVTCSQNMNHEYMSWYRQDPGLGLRQIYYSMNVEVTDKGDVPEGYKVSRKEKRNFPLILESPSPNQTSLYFCASSLYSSGANVLTFGAGSRLTVL.

This clone showed up just a few times. The same CDR3 arises from other DNA sequences in this sample as well. The chain links TRBV29-1 to TRBJ1-2; D gene uncertain. CDR3 length: 12 residues. The V and J ends lost 7 bases and 1 base respectively, with 10 bases between them. The germline V gene has CDR1 SQVTM and CDR2 ANQGSEA. CDR3 nucleotide sequence: TGCAGCGCCTCGGGAGGTAACTATGGCTACACCTTC. This gives the protein CSASGGNYGYTF.

This chain joins TRBV6-6 and TRBJ2-7, with D hard to call. Germline V gene sequence: CDR1 MNHNY, CDR2 SVGAGI (reference sequence). The CDR3 extends over 11 amino acids. The V and J ends lost 7 bases and 2 bases respectively, with 6 bases between them. CDR3 sequence reads: CASKSAYEQYF. The CDR3, as DNA: TGTGCCAGCAAGAGCGCCTACGAGCAGTACTTC.

The chain links TRBV6-4 to TRBJ1-1; D possibly corresponds to TRBD1 (5 bases). Germline CDR1 MRHNA, CDR2 SNTAGT. The CDR3 runs 13 residues. The V and J ends lost 6 bases and 1 base respectively, with 9 bases between them. The CDR3 bases are TGTGCCAGCAGCCTCACAGGGAACACTGAAGCTTTCTTT. This sequence encodes CASSLTGNTEAFF.

This clone appeared once. V and J are TRBV20-1 and TRBJ1-1; D not resolved. Germline values: CDR1 DFQATT, CDR2 SNEGSKA (reference sequence). The length of the CDR3 is 11 residues. V was cut by 3 bases and J by 3 bases, with 5 bases left in between. The CDR3, as DNA: TGCAGTGCTAGCCGATACACTGAAGCTTTCTTT. It codes for CSASRYTEAFF.

The chain carries TRBV15 and TRBJ2-7, with unresolved D. The CDR3 spans 14 residues. V gave up 0 bases and J gave up 2 bases, with 8 bases separating them. Germline-derived CDR1 and CDR2 are LNHNV and YYDKDF (reference sequence). DNA for the CDR3: TGTGCCACCAGCAGAGATCGGGCAGCCTACGAGCAGTACTTC. Its protein is CATSRDRAAYEQYF. The full variable domain, in which reference TRBV15 and TRBJ2-7 provide the parts outside the CDR3, is DAMVIQNPRYQVTQFGKPVTLSCSQTLNHNVMYWYQQKSSQAPKLLFHYYDKDFNNEADTPDNFQSRRPNTSFCFLDIRSPGLGDTAMYLCATSRDRAAYEQYFGPGTRLTVT.